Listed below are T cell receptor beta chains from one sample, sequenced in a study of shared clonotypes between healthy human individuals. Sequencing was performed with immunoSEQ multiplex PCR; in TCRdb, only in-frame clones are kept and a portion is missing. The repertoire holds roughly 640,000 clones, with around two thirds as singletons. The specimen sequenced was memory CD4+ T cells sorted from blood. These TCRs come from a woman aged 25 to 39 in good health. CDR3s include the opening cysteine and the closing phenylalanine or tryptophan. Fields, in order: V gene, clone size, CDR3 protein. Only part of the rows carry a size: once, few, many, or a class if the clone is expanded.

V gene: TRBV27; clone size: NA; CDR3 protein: CASRTTAYTGELFF
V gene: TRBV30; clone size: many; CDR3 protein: CAWSGAGGLDTGELFF
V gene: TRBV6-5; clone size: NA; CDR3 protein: CASSRAGYYEQYF
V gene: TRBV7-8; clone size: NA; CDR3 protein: CASSQGDAGGHEQYF
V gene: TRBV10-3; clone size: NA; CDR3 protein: CAISNENREEGYTF
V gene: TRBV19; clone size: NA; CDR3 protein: CASSIVGGIKLFF
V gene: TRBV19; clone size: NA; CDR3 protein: CASSPLGHSNYGYTF
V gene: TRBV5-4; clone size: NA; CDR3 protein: CASSRVGNTGELFF
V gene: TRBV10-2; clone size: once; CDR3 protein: CASSESETGVAKIMDGYTF
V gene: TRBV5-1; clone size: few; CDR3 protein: CASSIAQGGDTDTQYF
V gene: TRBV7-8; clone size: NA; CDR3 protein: CASSLEGGPDTQYF
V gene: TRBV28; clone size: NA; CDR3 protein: CASSWGYTEAFF
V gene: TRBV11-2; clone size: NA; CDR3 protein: CASSLEPLAGNPYNEQFF
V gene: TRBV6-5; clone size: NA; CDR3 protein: CASSNGAPAYNEQFF
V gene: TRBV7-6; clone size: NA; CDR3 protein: CASSSSGQANTGELFF
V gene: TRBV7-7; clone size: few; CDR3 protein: CASSPLGDGPGEQFF
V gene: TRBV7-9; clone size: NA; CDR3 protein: CASSLAQGGEQYF
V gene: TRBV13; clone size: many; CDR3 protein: CASSQEVAGGAYEQYF
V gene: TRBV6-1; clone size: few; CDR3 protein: CASSAMGDSSYNEQFF
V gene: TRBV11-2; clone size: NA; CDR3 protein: CASSLVWGVNEKLFF
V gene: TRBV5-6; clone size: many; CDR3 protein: CASSFDAHTGELFF
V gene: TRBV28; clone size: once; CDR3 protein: CASRGGSSGTDTQYF
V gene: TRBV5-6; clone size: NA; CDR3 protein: CASSLYGTSGNEQYF
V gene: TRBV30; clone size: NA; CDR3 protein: CAWSVLAGVGNEQFF
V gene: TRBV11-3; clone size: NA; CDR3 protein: CASSLGGWGRTDTQYF
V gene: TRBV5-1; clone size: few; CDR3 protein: CASSLGTGALEAFF
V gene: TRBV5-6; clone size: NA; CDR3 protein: CASSPLGAAETQYF
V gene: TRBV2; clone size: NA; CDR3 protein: CASSEAVAGGEQFF
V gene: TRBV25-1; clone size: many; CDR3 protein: CASSDELASYNEQFF
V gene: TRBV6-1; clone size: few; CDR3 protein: CASSGLGGYEQYF
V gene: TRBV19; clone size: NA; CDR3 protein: CAGGRDRPYGYTF
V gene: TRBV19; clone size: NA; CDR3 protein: CASSQGWGQPQHF
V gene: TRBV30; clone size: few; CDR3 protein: CAWSGPTGHTEAFF
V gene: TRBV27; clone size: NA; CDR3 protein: CASTRLDSPNEQFF
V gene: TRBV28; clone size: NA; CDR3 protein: CASSPGHRASGNTIYF
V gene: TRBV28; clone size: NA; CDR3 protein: CASCYRQGGGEQYF
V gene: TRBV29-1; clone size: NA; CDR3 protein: CSVRTLGDVYRLDNEQFF
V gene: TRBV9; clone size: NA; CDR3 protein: CASSVDQGKHEKLFF
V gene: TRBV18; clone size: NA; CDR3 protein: CASSPRQSNEQFF
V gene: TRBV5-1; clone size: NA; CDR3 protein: CASSLQGLFTDTQYF
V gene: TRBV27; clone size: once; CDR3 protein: CASKEPGLAGVVGELFF
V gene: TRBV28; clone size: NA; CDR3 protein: CASSLLAGLDTGELFF
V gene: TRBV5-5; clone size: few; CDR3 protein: CASSVGTSREGYTF
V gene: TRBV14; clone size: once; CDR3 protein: CASSQDRYTQYF
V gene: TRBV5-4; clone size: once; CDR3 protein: CASSIGQGNTEAFF
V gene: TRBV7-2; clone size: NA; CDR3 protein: CASSLGGRGETQYF
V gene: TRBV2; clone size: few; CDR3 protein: CASSPRQGKQFF
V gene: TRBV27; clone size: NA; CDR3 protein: CASSWRRDAGSETQYF
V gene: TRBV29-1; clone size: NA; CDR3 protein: CSVAGGQGSGELFF
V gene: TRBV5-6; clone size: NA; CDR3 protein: CASSLPGTGGSGNTIYF
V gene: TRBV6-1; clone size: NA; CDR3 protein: CASSEVRGYYGYTF
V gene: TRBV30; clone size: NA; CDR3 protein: CAWGGTVTYEQYF
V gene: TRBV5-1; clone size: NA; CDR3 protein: CASSKELTGGSPLHF
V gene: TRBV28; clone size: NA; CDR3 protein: CACRGRANEQFF
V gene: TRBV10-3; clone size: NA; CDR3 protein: CAISPTGDNQPQHF
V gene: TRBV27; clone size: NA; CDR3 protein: CASSAGLAGPGISTDTQYF
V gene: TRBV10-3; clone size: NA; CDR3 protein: CAISLITSGGGHDEQYF
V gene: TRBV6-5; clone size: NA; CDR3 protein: CASSYDSGRSYNEQFF
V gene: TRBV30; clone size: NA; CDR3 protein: CAWTLGSSGRYDTQYF
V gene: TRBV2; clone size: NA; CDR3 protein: CASRPSWTSGYEQYF